One and the same sample provided the 31 T cell receptor beta chains below, sequenced in a study of T cell responses to AZD1222 COVID-19 vaccine. TCRdb keeps only in-frame clones here, not all; method: immunoSEQ multiplex PCR. Here the sample spans more than 95,000 clones, over 90% being singletons. This material consisted of peripheral blood, taken on day 0 of AZD1222 vaccination. Receptors originate from an adult in good health.

The V call is TRBV30, the J call TRBJ1-2; no reliable D call. Germline CDR1 GTSNPN, CDR2 SVGIG (reference sequence). The germline V and J ends were trimmed by 0 bases and 6 bases, with 11 bases remaining between them. This CDR3 region has 13 residues. CDR3 amino acids: CAWSVLSSDGYTF. Written as DNA, the CDR3 is TGTGCCTGGAGTGTACTTTCGAGTGATGGCTACACCTTC.

J is TRBJ2-7 and V is TRBV18, with 10 positions matching TRBD2. CDR3 length: 14 amino acids. CDR1 KGHSH and CDR2 LQKENI come from the germline V gene. V shed 4 bases and J 0 bases; nucleotides not matched to a gene: 0. The CDR3 bases are TGTGCCAGCTCACAGCGGGAGGGCTCCTACGAGCAGTACTTC. This codes for CASSQREGSYEQYF. Supplemented by reference TRBV18 and TRBJ2-7, the full variable domain reads NAGVMQNPRHLVRRRGQEARLRCSPMKGHSHVYWYRQLPEEGLKFMVYLQKENIIDESGMPKERFSAEFPKEGPSILRIQQVVRGDSAAYFCASSQREGSYEQYFGPGTRLTVT.

The J gene is TRBJ1-2, the V gene TRBV2; weak D call: TRBD1 (6 bases). CDR1 SNHLY and CDR2 FYNNEI come from the germline V gene. The V and J ends lost 10 bases and 2 bases respectively, with 11 bases between them. The CDR3 has 12 amino acids. The CDR3 is CATGRGNYGYTF. Here the CDR3 DNA reads TGTGCCACCGGGAGGGGGAACTATGGCTACACCTTC. The whole variable domain, filled in from reference TRBV2 and TRBJ1-2, reads EPEVTQTPSHQVTQMGQEVILRCVPISNHLYFYWYRQILGQKVEFLVSFYNNEISEKSEIFDDQFSVERPDGSNFTLKIRSTKLEDSAMYFCATGRGNYGYTFGSGTRLTVV.

V and J are TRBV6-1 and TRBJ2-7; 7 positions agree with TRBD2. Germline trimming cut 2 bases from V and 6 bases from J; bases unmatched to any gene: 16. The CDR3 totals 17 residues. The germline gives CDR1 MNHNS, CDR2 SASEGT. CDR3 sequence reads: CASSEHPASGAVCEQYF. In DNA, the CDR3 is TGTGCCAGCAGTGAACACCCGGCGAGCGGGGCTGTCTGCGAGCAGTACTTC.

This rearrangement joins TRBV7-2 to TRBJ2-1; the D gene is possibly TRBD1 (6 bases). The ends were cut back, 4 bases at V and 4 bases at J, with 14 bases in the middle. Germline CDR1 is SGHTA and CDR2 is FQGNSA. The CDR3 runs to 15 residues. CDR3 DNA: TGTGCCAGCAGCTCGGACAGTAACTCATACAATGAGCAGTTCTTC. Protein sequence: CASSSDSNSYNEQFF.

V usage is TRBV2 and J usage is TRBJ2-3, with 10 bases aligning to TRBD2. The ends lost 8 bases at V and 0 bases at J; junction bases unmatched: 5. Germline CDR1 SNHLY, CDR2 FYNNEI. CDR3 length: 15 residues. CDR3 in amino acids: CASEAGGQSTDTQYF. For the CDR3, the DNA is TGTGCCAGCGAAGCGGGAGGGCAAAGCACAGATACGCAGTATTTT. The full variable domain, rest sourced from reference TRBV2 and TRBJ2-3, is EPEVTQTPSHQVTQMGQEVILRCVPISNHLYFYWYRQILGQKVEFLVSFYNNEISEKSEIFDDQFSVERPDGSNFTLKIRSTKLEDSAMYFCASEAGGQSTDTQYFGPGTRLTVL.

The genes are TRBV30 and TRBJ2-5; D unclear. V was shortened by 5 bases and J by 5 bases, with 15 bases between the two germline ends. CDR3 length equals 13 residues. Germline-derived CDR1 and CDR2 are GTSNPN and SVGIG (reference sequence). CDR3 residues: CAWDTQMGETQYF. In DNA form, the CDR3 reads TGTGCCTGGGACACACAAATGGGGGAGACCCAGTACTTC.

The chain employs TRBV10-3 and TRBJ2-7; perhaps D is TRBD1 or TRBD2 (5 bases each). The CDR3 totals 13 residues. V was clipped by 6 bases and J by 1 base, with 10 bases between them. Germline V gene lookup returns CDR1 ENHRY and CDR2 SYGVKD. CDR3 sequence (DNA): TGTGCCATCAGCCGGGACCCGTCCTACGAGCAGTACTTC. Translating gives CAISRDPSYEQYF.

V usage is TRBV5-1 and J usage is TRBJ2-2; D might be TRBD2 (5 bases). Germline CDR1 SGHRS, CDR2 YFSETQ. The V and J ends lost 4 bases and 1 base respectively, with 11 bases between them. CDR3 length: 15 residues. Here the CDR3 DNA reads TGCGCCAGCAGCCCCGATGCGGGGAACACCGGGGAGCTGTTTTTT. This encodes CASSPDAGNTGELFF.

The genes are TRBV29-1 and TRBJ2-3, with D uncertain. Germline loops: CDR1 SQVTM, CDR2 ANQGSEA. The CDR3 length is 12 residues. Trimming removed 7 bases from V and 4 bases from J, with 12 bases in between. CDR3 amino acids: CSAHRDSDTQYF. The CDR3 coding sequence is TGCAGCGCCCACCGTGATTCAGATACGCAGTATTTT.

This clone was picked up one time. The genes are TRBV9 and TRBJ2-7, with TRBD1 matching 10 bases. The CDR3 contains 15 residues. Germline V gene lookup returns CDR1 SGDLS and CDR2 YYNGEE. Losses at the gene ends were 2 bases for V and 2 bases for J; bases not matched to a gene: 4. This CDR3 reads CASSVRTGGTYEQYF. The CDR3 DNA reads TGTGCCAGCAGCGTTCGGACAGGGGGGACCTACGAGCAGTACTTC.

V usage is TRBV24-1 and J usage is TRBJ1-2, with D possibly TRBD1 on 6 matching bases. The CDR3 consists of 12 residues. Germline CDR1 and CDR2: KGHDR and SFDVKD. V gave up 4 bases and J gave up 7 bases, with 9 bases separating them. The chain's CDR3 is CATSDQGSGYTF. For the CDR3, the DNA is TGTGCCACCAGTGACCAGGGGAGTGGCTACACCTTC.

J is TRBJ2-1 and V is TRBV3-1 (or the pseudogene TRBV3-2); 8 bases are shared with TRBD2. Germline assignment: CDR1 LGHDT and CDR2 YNNKEL (reference sequence). Trimming cost V 4 bases and J 4 bases; bases outside gene matches: 6. The CDR3 has 15 residues. This CDR3 is CASSLREGPYNEQFF. CDR3 nucleotides: TGTGCCAGCAGCCTCCGGGAGGGCCCGTACAATGAGCAGTTCTTC.

The V gene is TRBV10-3, the J gene TRBJ1-4; D unclear. The V end was cut by 6 bases, the J end by 8 bases, with 13 bases between. The CDR3 runs 13 residues. The germline gives CDR1 ENHRY, CDR2 SYGVKD. CDR3 sequence: CAIRRDSEEKLFF. The CDR3 region has the DNA TGTGCCATCAGACGGGATTCGGAGGAAAAACTGTTTTTT.

The chain couples TRBV12-5 to TRBJ2-3; 13 bases agree with TRBD2. Trimming cost V 3 bases and J 0 bases; bases outside gene matches: 12. The CDR3 covers 20 residues. The germline V gene encodes CDR1 LGHNT and CDR2 FRNRAP. CDR3 amino acids: CASGFRTSGSGGLSTDTQYF. CDR3 DNA: TGTGCTAGTGGTTTCAGGACTAGCGGGAGCGGGGGCCTTAGCACAGATACGCAGTATTTT.

The rearrangement uses TRBV12-5 and TRBJ1-5; 11 positions agree with TRBD1. The germline V gene encodes CDR1 LGHNT and CDR2 FRNRAP. The CDR3 extends over 17 amino acids. After removal of 0 bases from V and 4 bases from J, the junction contained 5 bases not matched to a gene. CDR3 protein: CASGLVLGTGGNQPQHF. In DNA form, the CDR3 reads TGTGCTAGTGGTTTGGTACTGGGGACAGGGGGAAATCAGCCCCAGCATTTT.

This clone was seen just once. The chain employs TRBV5-6 and TRBJ1-1; 9 bases are a match to TRBD1. J lost 5 bases, V lost 1 base, and 12 bases had no gene match. CDR1 and CDR2 (germline): SGHDT, YYEEEE. The length of the CDR3 is 17 residues. This CDR3 is CASSLYGTGRAGTEAFF. The CDR3 DNA reads as TGTGCCAGCAGCTTGTATGGGACAGGGCGAGCGGGAACTGAAGCTTTCTTT.

This chain links TRBV7-8 with TRBJ1-5; 10 bases fit TRBD1. The CDR3 length is 16 residues. The V segment lost 1 base and the J segment 7 bases; nucleotides outside the gene matches: 7. From germline, CDR1 is SGHVS and CDR2 FQNEAQ. The DNA of the CDR3 is TGTGCCAGCAGCTTAGGTATACCGACAGGGGGCCAGCCCCAGCATTTT. Encoded protein: CASSLGIPTGGQPQHF.

This chain uses TRBV9 with TRBJ2-7; tentatively, D is TRBD2 (6 bases). Trimming took 3 bases from V and 4 from J, leaving 11 bases between them. The CDR3 is 13 residues long. Germline V gives CDR1 SGDLS, CDR2 YYNGEE. The CDR3 region is CASSEGLAYEQYF. The CDR3 DNA is TGTGCCAGCAGCGAGGGACTGGCATACGAGCAGTACTTC.

The chain couples TRBV5-1 to TRBJ2-5, with TRBD1 matching over 9 bases. V lost 4 bases and J lost 1; bases outside the gene matches: 5. Per germline, CDR1 SGHRS and CDR2 YFSETQ. CDR3 length equals 15 residues. The CDR3 sequence is CASSTLQGAQETQYF. For the CDR3, the DNA is TGCGCCAGCAGCACTCTACAGGGGGCCCAAGAGACCCAGTACTTC.

V gene TRBV10-3 combines with J gene TRBJ1-1; D is unresolved. There are 12 residues in the CDR3. V was cut by 6 bases and J by 2 bases, with 7 bases left in between. Germline CDR1 reads ENHRY; CDR2 reads SYGVKD. CDR3 nucleotides: TGTGCCATCAGCTACAGCAACACTGAAGCTTTCTTT. This translates into CAISYSNTEAFF.

The chain recombines TRBV12-3 or TRBV12-4 with TRBJ1-2; D call uncertain. This CDR3 has 13 residues. V gave up 6 bases and J gave up 2 bases, with 10 bases separating them. CDR3: CASSDKENYGYTF. CDR3 nucleotide sequence: TGTGCCAGCAGCGACAAAGAAAACTATGGCTACACCTTC.

The chain joins TRBV4-2 to TRBJ1-2; possibly TRBD1 for D (6 bases). Deletions cut 3 bases from V and 1 base from J, with 15 bases between. The CDR3 loop spans 16 amino acids. The germline gives CDR1 LGHNA, CDR2 YNFKEQ. CDR3 nucleotide sequence: TGTGCCAGCAGCCAGCATCAGGGGATCGGTAACTATGGCTACACCTTC. Translating it yields CASSQHQGIGNYGYTF.

J is TRBJ1-4 and V is TRBV6-8; 9 bases match TRBD1. With V trimmed by 3 bases and J by 8 bases, 13 bases remained unmatched. The germline V gene encodes CDR1 MNHGY and CDR2 SAAAGT. CDR3 length: 17 residues. CDR3 sequence reads: CASSYGTGQAGREKLFF. CDR3 bases: TGTGCCAGCAGTTATGGGACAGGGCAAGCGGGGAGGGAAAAACTGTTTTTT.

This sequence joins TRBV3-1 (or the pseudogene TRBV3-2) and TRBJ2-3; D is unresolved. V was clipped by 4 bases and J by 2 bases, with 1 base between them. This CDR3 has 11 amino acids. Germline V gene lookup returns CDR1 LGHDT and CDR2 YNNKEL (reference sequence). CDR3 in DNA: TGTGCCAGCAGCCTCACAGATACGCAGTATTTT. Encoded protein: CASSLTDTQYF.

This chain uses TRBV4-2 with TRBJ2-2; TRBD2 agrees at 14 bases. Germline loops: CDR1 LGHNA, CDR2 YNFKEQ. The V segment lost 0 bases and the J segment 5 bases; nucleotides outside the gene matches: 2. CDR3 length equals 17 residues. The CDR3 loop reads CASSQEGTSGSTGELFF. CDR3 DNA: TGTGCCAGCAGCCAAGAGGGGACTAGCGGGAGTACCGGGGAGCTGTTTTTT.

The rearrangement links TRBV7-3 to TRBJ2-1; TRBD2 aligns across 8 bases. The CDR3 consists of 15 residues. Trimming at V came to 2 bases and at J to 8 bases, leaving 8 bases not matched to a gene. Germline V CDR1 and CDR2: SGHTA, FQGTGA. CDR3 in amino acids: CASSLGLAGIDEQFF. DNA of the CDR3: TGTGCCAGCAGCTTAGGCCTAGCGGGTATCGATGAGCAGTTCTTC.

The rearrangement links TRBV18 to TRBJ2-3; 7 bases agree with TRBD2. Germline trimming cut 1 base from V and 2 bases from J; bases unmatched to any gene: 3. Looked up from germline, CDR1 is KGHSH and CDR2 is LQKENI. The CDR3 is 15 amino acids. The DNA of the CDR3 is TGTGCCAGCTCACCACGGGGAGGGATCACAGATACGCAGTATTTT. Translated: CASSPRGGITDTQYF.

The chain recombines TRBV24-1 with TRBJ2-1, with TRBD2 matching over 11 bases. V gave up 5 bases and J gave up 3 bases; unmatched junction bases: 14. Germline assignment: CDR1 KGHDR and CDR2 SFDVKD. CDR3 length equals 19 residues. CDR3 region: CATSGQPAGTSGSYNEQFF. The CDR3 DNA is TGTGCCACCAGTGGGCAACCCGCCGGGACTAGCGGAAGCTACAATGAGCAGTTCTTC.

This chain's CDR3 is CASSSSGVAYEQYF. CDR3 in DNA: TGTGCCAGCAGCTCCTCCGGGGTGGCCTACGAGCAGTACTTC. This chain connects TRBV28 to TRBJ2-7; D possibly corresponds to TRBD2 (5 bases). The germline gives CDR1 MDHEN, CDR2 SYDVKM. V gave up 6 bases and J gave up 2 bases, with 14 bases separating them. The CDR3 loop spans 14 amino acids.

The chain is built from TRBV12-3 or TRBV12-4 and TRBJ1-5, with no clear D. The length of the CDR3 is 13 residues. Trimming shortened V by 3 bases and J by 9 bases, and 12 bases separated the two germline ends. The CDR3 DNA reads as TGTGCCAGCAGTTTTGGCGGTGAGGGGCCCCAGCATTTT. It translates to CASSFGGEGPQHF.